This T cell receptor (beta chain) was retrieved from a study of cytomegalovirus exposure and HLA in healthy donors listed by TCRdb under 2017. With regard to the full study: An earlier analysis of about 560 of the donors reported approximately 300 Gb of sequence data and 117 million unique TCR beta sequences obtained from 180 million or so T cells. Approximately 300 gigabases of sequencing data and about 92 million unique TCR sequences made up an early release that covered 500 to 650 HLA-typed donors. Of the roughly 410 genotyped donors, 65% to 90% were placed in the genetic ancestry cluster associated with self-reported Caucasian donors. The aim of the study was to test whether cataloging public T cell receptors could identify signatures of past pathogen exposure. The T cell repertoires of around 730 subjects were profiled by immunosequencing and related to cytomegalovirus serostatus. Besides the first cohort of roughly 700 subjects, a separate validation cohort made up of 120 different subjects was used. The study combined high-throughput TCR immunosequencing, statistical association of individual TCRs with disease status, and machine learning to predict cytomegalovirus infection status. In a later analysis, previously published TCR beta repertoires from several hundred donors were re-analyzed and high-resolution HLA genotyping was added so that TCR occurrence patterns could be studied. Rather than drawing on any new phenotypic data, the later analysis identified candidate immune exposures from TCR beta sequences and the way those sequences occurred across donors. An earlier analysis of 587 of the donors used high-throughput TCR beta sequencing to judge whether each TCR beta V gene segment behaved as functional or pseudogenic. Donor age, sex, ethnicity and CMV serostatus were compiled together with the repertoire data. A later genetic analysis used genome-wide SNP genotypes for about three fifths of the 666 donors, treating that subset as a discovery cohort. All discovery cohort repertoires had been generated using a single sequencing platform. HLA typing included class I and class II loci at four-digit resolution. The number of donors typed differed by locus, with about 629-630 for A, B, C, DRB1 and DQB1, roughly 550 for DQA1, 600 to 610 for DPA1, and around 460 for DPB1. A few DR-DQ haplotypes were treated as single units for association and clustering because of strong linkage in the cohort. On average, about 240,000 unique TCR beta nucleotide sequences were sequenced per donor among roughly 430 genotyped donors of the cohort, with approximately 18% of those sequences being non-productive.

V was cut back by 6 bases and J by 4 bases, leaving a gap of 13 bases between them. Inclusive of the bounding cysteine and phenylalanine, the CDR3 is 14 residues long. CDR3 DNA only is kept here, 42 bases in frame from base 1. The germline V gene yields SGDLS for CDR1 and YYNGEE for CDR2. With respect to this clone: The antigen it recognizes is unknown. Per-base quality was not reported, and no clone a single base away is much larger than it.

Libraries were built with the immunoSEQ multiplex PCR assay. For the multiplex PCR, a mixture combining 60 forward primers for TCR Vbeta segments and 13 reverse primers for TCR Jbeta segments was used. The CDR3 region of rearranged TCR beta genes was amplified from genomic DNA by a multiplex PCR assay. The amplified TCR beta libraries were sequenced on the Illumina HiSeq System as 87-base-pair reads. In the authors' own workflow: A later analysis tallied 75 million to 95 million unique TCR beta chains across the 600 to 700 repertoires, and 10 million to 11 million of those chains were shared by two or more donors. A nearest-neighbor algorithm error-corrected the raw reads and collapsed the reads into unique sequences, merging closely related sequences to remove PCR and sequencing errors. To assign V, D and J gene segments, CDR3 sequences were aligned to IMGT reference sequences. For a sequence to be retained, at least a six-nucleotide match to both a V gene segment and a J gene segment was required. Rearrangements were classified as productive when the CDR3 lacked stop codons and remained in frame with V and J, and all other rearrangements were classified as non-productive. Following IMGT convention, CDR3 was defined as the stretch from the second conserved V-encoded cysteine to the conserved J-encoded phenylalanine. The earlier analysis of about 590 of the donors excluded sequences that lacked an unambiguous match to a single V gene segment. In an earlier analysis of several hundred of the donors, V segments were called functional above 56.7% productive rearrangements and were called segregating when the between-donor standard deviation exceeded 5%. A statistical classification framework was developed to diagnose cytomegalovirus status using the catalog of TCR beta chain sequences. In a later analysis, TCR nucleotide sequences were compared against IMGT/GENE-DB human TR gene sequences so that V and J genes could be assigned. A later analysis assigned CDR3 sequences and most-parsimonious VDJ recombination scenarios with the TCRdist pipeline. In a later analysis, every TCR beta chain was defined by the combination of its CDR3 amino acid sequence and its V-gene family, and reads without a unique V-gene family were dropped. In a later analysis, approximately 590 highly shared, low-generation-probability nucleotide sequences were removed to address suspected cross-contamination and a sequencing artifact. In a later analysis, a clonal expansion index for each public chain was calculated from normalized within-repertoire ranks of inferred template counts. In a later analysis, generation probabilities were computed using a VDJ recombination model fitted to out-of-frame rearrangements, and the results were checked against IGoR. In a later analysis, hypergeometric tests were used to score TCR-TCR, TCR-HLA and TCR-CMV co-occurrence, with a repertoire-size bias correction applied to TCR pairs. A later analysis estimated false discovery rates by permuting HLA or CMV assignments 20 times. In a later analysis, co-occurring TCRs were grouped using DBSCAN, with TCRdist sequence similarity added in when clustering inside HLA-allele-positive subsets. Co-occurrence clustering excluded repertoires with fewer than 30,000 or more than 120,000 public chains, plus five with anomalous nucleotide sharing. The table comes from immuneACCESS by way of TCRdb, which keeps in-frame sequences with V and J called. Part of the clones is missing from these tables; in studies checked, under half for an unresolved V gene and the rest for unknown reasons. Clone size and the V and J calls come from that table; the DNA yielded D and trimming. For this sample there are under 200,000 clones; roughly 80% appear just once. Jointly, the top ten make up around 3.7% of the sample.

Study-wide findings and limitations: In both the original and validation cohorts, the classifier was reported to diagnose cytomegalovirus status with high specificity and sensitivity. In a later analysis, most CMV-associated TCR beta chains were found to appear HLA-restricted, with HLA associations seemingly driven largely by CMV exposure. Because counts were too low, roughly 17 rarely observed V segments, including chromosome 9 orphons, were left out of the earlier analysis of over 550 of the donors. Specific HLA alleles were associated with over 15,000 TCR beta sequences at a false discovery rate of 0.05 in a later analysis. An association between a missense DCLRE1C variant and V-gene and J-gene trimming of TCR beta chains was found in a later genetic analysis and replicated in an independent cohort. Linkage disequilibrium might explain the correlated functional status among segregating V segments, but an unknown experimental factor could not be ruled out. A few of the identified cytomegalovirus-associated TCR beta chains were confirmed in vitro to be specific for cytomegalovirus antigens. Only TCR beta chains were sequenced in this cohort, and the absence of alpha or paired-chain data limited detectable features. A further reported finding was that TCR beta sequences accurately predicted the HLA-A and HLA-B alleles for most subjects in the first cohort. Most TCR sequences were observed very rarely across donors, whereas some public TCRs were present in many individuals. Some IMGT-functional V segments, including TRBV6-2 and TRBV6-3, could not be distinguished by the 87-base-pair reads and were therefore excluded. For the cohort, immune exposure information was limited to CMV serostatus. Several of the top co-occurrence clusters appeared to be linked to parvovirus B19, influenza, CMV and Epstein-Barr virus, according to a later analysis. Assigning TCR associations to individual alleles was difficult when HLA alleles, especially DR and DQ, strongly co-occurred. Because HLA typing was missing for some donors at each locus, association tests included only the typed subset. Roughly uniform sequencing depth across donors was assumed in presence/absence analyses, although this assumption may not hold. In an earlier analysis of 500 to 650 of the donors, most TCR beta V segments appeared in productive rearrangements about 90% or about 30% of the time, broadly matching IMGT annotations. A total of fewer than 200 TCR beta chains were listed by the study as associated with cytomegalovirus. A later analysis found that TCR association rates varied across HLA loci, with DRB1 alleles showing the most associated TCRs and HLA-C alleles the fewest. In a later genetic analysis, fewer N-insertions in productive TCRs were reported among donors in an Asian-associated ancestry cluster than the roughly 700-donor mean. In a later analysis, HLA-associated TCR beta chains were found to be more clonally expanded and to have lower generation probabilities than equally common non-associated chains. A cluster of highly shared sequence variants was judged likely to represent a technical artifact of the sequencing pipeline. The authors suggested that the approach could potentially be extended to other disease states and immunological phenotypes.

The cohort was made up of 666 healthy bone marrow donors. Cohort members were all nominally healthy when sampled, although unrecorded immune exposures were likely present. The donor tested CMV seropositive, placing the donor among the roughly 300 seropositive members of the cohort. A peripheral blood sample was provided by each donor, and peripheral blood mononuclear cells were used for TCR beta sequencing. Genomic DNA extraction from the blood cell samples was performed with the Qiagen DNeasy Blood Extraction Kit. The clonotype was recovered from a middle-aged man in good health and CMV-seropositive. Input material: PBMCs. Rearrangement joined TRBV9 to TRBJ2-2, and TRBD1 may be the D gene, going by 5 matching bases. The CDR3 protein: CASTSSQGTGELFF. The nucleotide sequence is TGTGCCAGCACCTCTTCGCAGGGCACCGGGGAGCTGTTTTTT. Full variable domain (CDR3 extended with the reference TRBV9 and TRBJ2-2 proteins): DSGVTQTPKHLITATGQRVTLRCSPRSGDLSVYWYQQSLDQGLQFLIQYYNGEERAKGNILERFSAQQFPDLHSELNLSSLELGDSALYFCASTSSQGTGELFFGEGSRLTVL.